The 4 T cell receptor beta chains listed next were all sequenced from one sample in a study of T cell repertoires in cytomegalovirus infection. MiXCR was run by TCRdb on the reads, yielding one entry per CDR3 protein. This table has roughly 310,000 distinct CDR3 sequences, roughly 16% appearing once. The sample consisted of PBMCs. Receptor source: a human donor in good health (CMV status not recorded). Some clones in this sample may be carry-over from other donors' samples.

This clonotype appeared many times. The J gene is TRBJ1-5, the V gene TRBV24-1; perhaps TRBD1 as D (5 bases). Germline V gene lookup returns CDR1 KGHDR and CDR2 SFDVKD. V was clipped by 0 bases and J by 8 bases, with 10 bases between them. The CDR3 loop spans 14 amino acids. The DNA for the CDR3 is TGTGCCACCAGTGATTTGTCCAGAGGGGAGCCCCAGCATTTT. It is translated as CATSDLSRGEPQHF.

This clonotype was observed a few times. This chain connects TRBV12-3 or TRBV12-4 to TRBJ1-1; 7 nucleotides agree with TRBD1. The CDR3 is 15 amino acids. V was clipped by 1 base and J by 4 bases; unmatched bases: 6. This CDR3 is CASSLDLGQITEAFF. The DNA for the CDR3 is TGTGCCAGCAGTTTAGACCTGGGACAGATCACTGAAGCTTTCTTT.

This clonotype turned up a few times. V is TRBV2 and J is TRBJ2-6; 11 bases match TRBD1. The CDR3 has 19 amino acids. The J segment lost 2 bases and the V segment lost 5 bases, leaving 11 bases of the junction unmatched. Per germline, CDR1 SNHLY and CDR2 FYNNEI. The chain's CDR3 is CASSHRTGGAPPGANVLTF. CDR3 DNA: TGTGCCAGCAGTCACCGGACAGGGGGCGCTCCCCCTGGGGCCAACGTCCTGACTTTC.

This clonotype was seen only once. The chain has TRBV5-1 and TRBJ2-4; D might be TRBD2 (6 bases). CDR1 is SGHRS and CDR2 is YFSETQ in the germline V gene. Trimming left V 0 bases short and J 7 bases short, with 11 bases between. The CDR3 sequence is 14 residues long. CDR3 coding DNA: TGCGCCAGCAGCTTGGAGGGAGGTTACAACATTCAGTACTTC. Encoded protein: CASSLEGGYNIQYF.